The 30 T cell receptor beta chains below come from one sample, sequenced in a study of T cell responses to AZD1222 COVID-19 vaccine. This table comes from immunoSEQ multiplex PCR, and its TCRdb copy is limited to in-frame clones, with some not included. Among 150,000 or so clones listed, 89% were seen once. The specimen comprised peripheral blood, sampled on day 0 of AZD1222 vaccination. Receptors originate from an adult in good health.

This chain links TRBV7-2 with TRBJ2-2; no clear D gene. V was shortened by 0 bases and J by 4 bases, with 9 bases between the two germline ends. There are 15 residues in the CDR3. CDR1 SGHTA and CDR2 FQGNSA come from the germline V gene. The CDR3 DNA reads TGTGCCAGCAGCTTAGCGTTCAGGAGCACCGGGGAGCTGTTTTTT. This gives the protein CASSLAFRSTGELFF.

The chain uses TRBV3-1 (or the pseudogene TRBV3-2) and TRBJ2-4, with 7 bases aligning to TRBD2. With V trimmed by 0 bases and J by 0 bases, 5 bases remained unmatched. The CDR3 runs to 17 residues. Germline V gives CDR1 LGHDT, CDR2 YNNKEL (reference sequence). In DNA, the CDR3 is TGTGCCAGCAGCCAAGATAGGTTAGCGGGAGCCAAAAACATTCAGTACTTC. Its translation: CASSQDRLAGAKNIQYF.

This sequence joins TRBV4-3 and TRBJ2-2, with D perhaps matching TRBD2 (6 bases). The CDR3 consists of 12 residues. The germline CDR1 and CDR2 sequences are LGHNA and YSLEER. CDR3 nucleotides: TGCCAGACTAGGGCGAACACCGGGGAGCTGTTTTTT. This encodes CQTRANTGELFF.

This clone was observed a few times. The rearrangement links TRBV15 to TRBJ1-5, with 9 nucleotides matching TRBD1. CDR3 size: 16 residues. CDR1 LNHNV and CDR2 YYDKDF come from the germline V gene (reference sequence). The trim removed 3 bases at V and 7 bases at J, leaving 10 bases unmatched. The CDR3 coding sequence is TGTGCCACCAGCAGGACAGGGGGGCAACAGGGCCAGCCCCAGCATTTT. Translation gives CATSRTGGQQGQPQHF.

The chain carries TRBV2 and TRBJ1-3; D is ambiguous. V lost 1 base, J lost 4 bases, and 11 bases lay in between. This CDR3 has 15 amino acids. From germline, CDR1 is SNHLY and CDR2 FYNNEI. The CDR3 DNA follows: TGTGCCAGCAGTGAAGAAATGATCGGCGGAAACACCATATATTTT. It specifies CASSEEMIGGNTIYF. Full variable domain (missing parts from reference TRBV2 and TRBJ1-3): EPEVTQTPSHQVTQMGQEVILRCVPISNHLYFYWYRQILGQKVEFLVSFYNNEISEKSEIFDDQFSVERPDGSNFTLKIRSTKLEDSAMYFCASSEEMIGGNTIYFGEGSWLTVV.

This chain joins TRBV5-8 and TRBJ1-6; no clear D. This CDR3 is built from 15 residues. Germline-derived CDR1 and CDR2 are SGHTS and YDEGEE. Trimming removed 4 bases at V and 0 bases at J, with 8 bases between. CDR3 nucleotide sequence: TGTGCCAGCAGCAGGGAAAGCTCCTATAATTCACCCCTCCACTTT. Residues: CASSRESSYNSPLHF.

This chain uses TRBV24-1 with TRBJ1-5, with a weak D call TRBD1 (6 bases). Trimming took 7 bases from V and 5 from J, leaving 17 bases between them. Per germline, CDR1 KGHDR and CDR2 SFDVKD. The CDR3 length is 15 residues. CDR3: CATSRPRGLYQPQHF. CDR3 in DNA: TGTGCCACCAGCCGGCCCAGGGGCCTATATCAGCCCCAGCATTTT.

This clone has just a few counts. The chain couples TRBV7-8 to TRBJ1-1, with D perhaps TRBD1 (6 bases). Trimming took 1 base from V and 4 from J, leaving 13 bases between them. The CDR3 covers 15 residues. Germline V gene data show CDR1 as SGHVS and CDR2 as FQNEAQ. CDR3 coding DNA: TGTGCCAGCAGCTTAGAAGTGGGGGCGAGCACTGAAGCTTTCTTT. Protein product: CASSLEVGASTEAFF.

The chain has TRBV11-2 and TRBJ2-7, with no clear D. Germline CDR1 and CDR2: SGHAT and FQNNGV. The CDR3 consists of 12 residues. V shed 1 base and J shed 6 bases, with 7 bases lying between them. The CDR3 reads CASSLGMGEQYF. The CDR3 bases are TGTGCCAGCAGCTTAGGAATGGGCGAGCAGTACTTC.

CDR3 in DNA: TGTGCCAGCACCCGGGACAGATACACTGAAGCTTTCTTT. This sequence encodes CASTRDRYTEAFF. The chain recombines TRBV12-3 or TRBV12-4 with TRBJ1-1, with 7 bases that match TRBD1. Losses at the gene ends were 7 bases for V and 3 bases for J; bases not matched to a gene: 5. The CDR3 consists of 13 residues.

This chain uses TRBV5-6 with TRBJ1-1, with TRBD1 matching over 12 bases. In germline, CDR1 is SGHDT, CDR2 YYEEEE. V lost 4 bases and J lost 3; bases outside the gene matches: 4. The CDR3 loop spans 15 amino acids. DNA of the CDR3: TGTGCCAGCAGCCCCGGGACAGGGGGCCACACTGAAGCTTTCTTT. This encodes CASSPGTGGHTEAFF.

The chain employs TRBV4-3 and TRBJ2-7, with 7 positions matching TRBD1. Germline CDR1 LGHNA, CDR2 YSLEER. The V gene end was trimmed by 4 bases and the J gene end by 3 bases; junction bases not matched to a gene: 3. The CDR3 spans 13 residues. The CDR3 loop reads CASSRDRNYEQYF. The CDR3 DNA is TGCGCCAGCAGCCGGGACAGAAACTACGAGCAGTACTTC.

The J gene is TRBJ1-4, the V gene TRBV7-2, with D perhaps TRBD1 (6 bases). CDR1 and CDR2 from the germline V gene are SGHTA and FQGNSA. CDR3 length: 13 amino acids. Trimming removed 5 bases from V and 5 bases from J, with 9 bases in between. CDR3 DNA: TGTGCCAGCAGCGGGGGCCCGAATGAAAAACTGTTTTTT. Translation: CASSGGPNEKLFF.

The chain couples TRBV2 to TRBJ1-1; 7 nucleotides match TRBD1. Germline CDR1 reads SNHLY; CDR2 reads FYNNEI. This CDR3 has 13 amino acids. Trimming cost V 7 bases and J 1 base; bases outside gene matches: 3. CDR3 nucleotide sequence: TGTGCCAGCACCTGGACAGGGAACACTGAAGCTTTCTTT. It yields the protein CASTWTGNTEAFF.

The chain is built from TRBV28 and TRBJ2-5, with D perhaps matching TRBD1 (5 bases). Trimming shortened V by 5 bases and J by 5 bases, and 18 bases separated the two germline ends. CDR3 length: 15 residues. Germline V lookup: CDR1 MDHEN, CDR2 SYDVKM. The CDR3 here is CASSPARRARETQYF. CDR3 bases: TGTGCCAGCAGTCCCGCCCGCAGGGCTAGGGAGACCCAGTACTTC.

This chain connects TRBV20-1 to TRBJ2-1; D unclear. Germline-derived CDR1 and CDR2 are DFQATT and SNEGSKA (reference sequence). The CDR3 has 11 residues. V gave up 3 bases and J gave up 9 bases, with 9 bases separating them. The chain's CDR3 is CSASSTGEQFF. The CDR3 DNA reads TGCAGTGCTAGTTCTACGGGTGAGCAGTTCTTC.

Here the CDR3 reads CASGHHGEETQYF. The CDR3 coding sequence is TGTGCCAGCGGGCATCATGGGGAGGAGACCCAGTACTTC. V is TRBV6-5 and J is TRBJ2-5; tentative D call: TRBD2 (5 bases). The germline V gene encodes CDR1 MNHEY and CDR2 SVGAGI. The ends were cut back, 8 bases at V and 5 bases at J, with 15 bases in the middle. The CDR3 contains 13 residues.

V is TRBV5-4 and J is TRBJ2-1, with D perhaps assigned TRBD1 or TRBD2 (5 bases each). CDR1 is SGHNT and CDR2 is YYREEE in the germline V gene (reference sequence). Trimming pared 2 bases from V and 6 bases from J, leaving 12 bases between. The CDR3 has 14 amino acids. This chain's CDR3 is CASSLPGTLNEQFF. The CDR3 DNA reads TGTGCCAGCAGCTTACCCGGGACCCTCAATGAGCAGTTCTTC.

V is TRBV9 and J is TRBJ2-7; 11 bases are shared with TRBD2. Germline V lookup: CDR1 SGDLS, CDR2 YYNGEE. J was trimmed by 9 bases and V by 2 bases; bases with no gene match: 19. This CDR3 is 18 amino acids long. The CDR3 protein is CASSVSPAGLADDQGQYF. In DNA, the CDR3 is TGTGCCAGCAGCGTCTCACCGGCGGGACTAGCGGACGACCAAGGGCAGTACTTC. The full variable domain, with the rest looked up from reference TRBV9 and TRBJ2-7, is DSGVTQTPKHLITATGQRVTLRCSPRSGDLSVYWYQQSLDQGLQFLIQYYNGEERAKGNILERFSAQQFPDLHSELNLSSLELGDSALYFCASSVSPAGLADDQGQYFGPGTRLTVT.

This chain uses TRBV24-1 with TRBJ2-4, with 7 bases fitting TRBD1. V lost 6 bases to trimming and J lost 7 bases; unmatched junction nucleotides: 8. CDR3 length: 14 residues. Germline V CDR1 and CDR2: KGHDR, SFDVKD. CDR3 sequence: CATSNRGTGNIQYF. CDR3 DNA: TGTGCCACCAGTAACAGGGGAACTGGCAACATTCAGTACTTC.

The chain links TRBV7-2 to TRBJ2-7; D might be TRBD2 (6 bases). The V gene's germline CDR1 is SGHTA and CDR2 FQGNSA. The V gene lost 0 bases and the J gene lost 7 bases, with 16 bases spanning the gap. The CDR3 is made up of 15 amino acids. CDR3 loop: CASSLAGGGPGEQYF. The CDR3 DNA reads as TGTGCCAGCAGCTTAGCGGGAGGAGGGCCCGGGGAGCAGTACTTC.

Turning to this clone: The sample has other DNA sequences that encode this CDR3 too. The chain combines TRBV28 with TRBJ1-5; no clear D. V was pared by 6 bases and J by 4 bases, with 10 bases between. Germline CDR1 and CDR2: MDHEN and SYDVKM. The CDR3 consists of 13 residues. The CDR3 loop reads CASRRSPNQPQHF. Here the CDR3 DNA reads TGTGCCAGCAGAAGGAGTCCAAATCAGCCCCAGCATTTT.

This chain uses TRBV2 with TRBJ1-1; D is undetermined. Germline V gives CDR1 SNHLY, CDR2 FYNNEI. The CDR3 loop spans 13 amino acids. Between the trimmed V and J ends, which lost 6 bases and 0 bases, there was a span of 8 bases. CDR3 DNA: TGTGCCAGCAGAAAAATATTGAACACTGAAGCTTTCTTT. This sequence encodes CASRKILNTEAFF.

The chain combines TRBV2 with TRBJ2-1, with 9 bases lining up with TRBD2. The CDR3 has 14 amino acids. The junction had 10 bases not matched to a gene; V was cut back by 6 bases and J by 10 bases. Germline CDR1 and CDR2: SNHLY and FYNNEI. The CDR3 DNA reads TGTGCCAGCAGACTTGCGGGAGGGCCGCGGGAGCAGTTCTTC. Translating it yields CASRLAGGPREQFF.

This clone was seen only a few times. The chain uses TRBV24-1 and TRBJ2-3; the match to TRBD2 covers 10 bases. Unmatched junction bases numbered 10, after V lost 4 bases and J lost 4 bases. The CDR3 extends over 17 amino acids. Germline-derived CDR1 and CDR2 are KGHDR and SFDVKD. The CDR3 sequence: CATSDASGRARADTQYF. Here the CDR3 DNA reads TGTGCCACCAGTGACGCGAGCGGGAGGGCCAGAGCAGATACGCAGTATTTT.

V is TRBV19 and J is TRBJ1-1; D may be TRBD1 (5 bases). Germline V CDR1 and CDR2: LNHDA, SQIVND (reference sequence). The CDR3 totals 12 residues. Deletions cut 6 bases from V and 5 bases from J, with 10 bases between. CDR3 sequence: CASSSRVTEAFF. CDR3 coding DNA: TGTGCCAGTAGCTCCAGGGTGACTGAAGCTTTCTTT.

The chain couples TRBV28 to TRBJ2-2; 7 bases align to TRBD1. Germline-derived CDR1 and CDR2 are MDHEN and SYDVKM. The CDR3 extends over 17 amino acids. J lost 4 bases, V lost 6 bases, and 14 bases had no gene match. The CDR3 loop reads CASRLRTRGLRTGELFF. Here the CDR3 DNA reads TGTGCCAGCAGACTACGAACTAGGGGGCTGCGCACCGGGGAGCTGTTTTTT.

The genes are TRBV5-4 and TRBJ1-3; tentatively, D is TRBD1 (6 bases). Germline V gene sequence: CDR1 SGHNT, CDR2 YYREEE (reference sequence). V dropped 5 bases and J dropped 4 bases, with 10 bases sitting between them. The CDR3 loop spans 13 amino acids. CDR3 nucleotides: TGTGCCAGCAGGACAGGAGGAGGAAACACCATATATTTT. This codes for CASRTGGGNTIYF.

The CDR3 nucleotides are TGCGCCAGCAGCCCGGGACAGATTACCGGGGAGCTGTTTTTT. This codes for CASSPGQITGELFF. The rearrangement uses TRBV10-1 and TRBJ2-2, with 7 bases identical to TRBD1. The CDR3 is 14 amino acids. The V and J ends lost 6 bases and 5 bases, in that order; junction bases with no gene match: 6. Germline assignment: CDR1 WNHNN and CDR2 SYGVQD (reference sequence).

The rearrangement uses TRBV14 and TRBJ1-6, with D possibly TRBD1 on 5 matching bases. The V end was cut by 3 bases, the J end by 2 bases, with 14 bases between. The CDR3 runs 17 residues. Germline V gene data show CDR1 as SGHDN and CDR2 as FVKESK. CDR3 sequence (DNA): TGTGCCAGCAGCCAGACGGTAGGGGTCGCCTATAATTCACCCCTCCACTTT. It codes for CASSQTVGVAYNSPLHF.